There are many counts of the clone carrying this TCR beta chain. Its antigen is unknown. The same CDR3 arises from other DNA sequences in this sample as well. The data were obtained in a study of beta chain features in type 1 diabetes. Study details: There was similarity between patients and healthy donors in age, gender and cell yields.

As every portion of the isolated RNA was reverse transcribed, the sequencing read expressed TCRB transcripts. This table comes from immunoSEQ multiplex PCR, and its TCRdb copy is limited to in-frame clones, with some not included. The repertoire holds about 160,000 clones, with 7.8% as singletons. Purity exceeding 95% was reached by all sorted populations. Study conclusions and caveats: Within each of all four CD4+ subsets, Type 1 diabetes patients had TCRB CDR3s that were moderately but significantly shorter.

The sequence was collected from a woman in her thirties or forties with type 1 diabetes. The sample consisted of central memory CD4+ T cells from blood.

In DNA form, the CDR3 reads TGCAGCGTTAGACAGGGCCAAGAGACCCAGTACTTC. Its translation: CSVRQGQETQYF. The chain has TRBV29-1 and TRBJ2-5, with 7 nucleotides matching TRBD1. Trimming took 5 bases from V and 1 from J; bases not matched to a gene: 1. The CDR3 contains 12 residues. CDR1 and CDR2 (germline): SQVTM, ANQGSEA.